One and the same sample provided the 22 T cell receptor beta chains below, sequenced in a study of OX40 agonist ivuxolimab in advanced cancers. Only in-frame clones appear in the TCRdb table, and some are missing; sequencing was by immunoSEQ multiplex PCR. The data hold approximately 120,000 clones, with just under 95% observed a single time. This sample comprised CD4+ or CD8+ T cells sorted from blood, obtained in a trial of the OX40 agonist ivuxolimab. The receptor source for this set is an adult with an advanced solid tumor such as melanoma, head and neck, liver or kidney cancer.

This chain uses TRBV5-6 with TRBJ2-2, with a tentative D call TRBD2 (6 bases). The CDR3 runs to 16 residues. The V end lost 1 base, the J end lost 7 bases, and 17 bases lay between the germline ends. Germline V gene lookup returns CDR1 SGHDT and CDR2 YYEEEE. CDR3 sequence: CASSLMTSRLNGELFF. CDR3 sequence (DNA): TGTGCCAGCAGCTTGATGACTAGTAGATTGAACGGGGAGCTGTTTTTT.

The chain's CDR3 is CASSPPQFVNYGYTF. In DNA, the CDR3 is TGTGCCAGCAGTCCACCACAGTTCGTCAACTATGGCTACACCTTC. The chain is built from TRBV6-6 and TRBJ1-2; D remains unclear. Germline loops: CDR1 MNHNY, CDR2 SVGAGI (reference sequence). The CDR3 sequence is 15 residues long. Trimming removed 5 bases from V and 2 bases from J, with 15 bases in between.

The chain carries TRBV9 and TRBJ2-7; the D gene is possibly TRBD1 (6 bases). CDR3 length equals 14 residues. The germline gives CDR1 SGDLS, CDR2 YYNGEE. V gave up 0 bases and J gave up 4 bases, with 11 bases separating them. CDR3 DNA: TGTGCCAGCAGCGTAGACCCACAGGGTTACGAGCAGTACTTC. Protein sequence: CASSVDPQGYEQYF.

The rearrangement links TRBV7-2 to TRBJ1-2; D uncertain. V lost 0 bases and J 4 bases, leaving 15 bases between the germline ends. This CDR3 spans 16 amino acids. Germline-derived CDR1 and CDR2 are SGHTA and FQGNSA. The CDR3 loop is CASSLAPGFSPYGYTF. In DNA form, the CDR3 reads TGTGCCAGCAGCTTAGCCCCGGGGTTTTCCCCCTATGGCTACACCTTC.

This clone occurred once. The J gene is TRBJ1-5, the V gene TRBV2, with 7 bases fitting TRBD1. Germline values: CDR1 SNHLY, CDR2 FYNNEI. V trimming: 4 bases; J trimming: 1 base; junction bases outside the gene matches: 4. The CDR3 spans 15 residues. CDR3 in DNA: TGTGCCAGCAGTGGAGACAGGGCGAGCAATCAGCCCCAGCATTTT. It specifies CASSGDRASNQPQHF.

V is TRBV19 and J is TRBJ1-5, with 9 positions matching TRBD1. The junction had 7 bases not matched to a gene; V was cut back by 5 bases and J by 5 bases. From germline, CDR1 is LNHDA and CDR2 SQIVND (reference sequence). CDR3 length: 15 residues. This chain's CDR3 is CASSQTGGADQPQHF. The CDR3 coding sequence is TGTGCCAGTAGTCAAACAGGGGGCGCCGATCAGCCCCAGCATTTT.

This clone was counted a single time. The chain carries TRBV10-2 and TRBJ1-4; D gene unclear. Trimming took off 6 bases at V and 3 bases at J, with 5 bases between the two ends. Per germline, CDR1 WSHSY and CDR2 SAAADI. This CDR3 has 12 residues. This CDR3 reads CASRGPNEKLFF. In nucleotides, the CDR3 is TGCGCCAGCAGGGGCCCTAATGAAAAACTGTTTTTT.

This clone was recorded only once. This sequence joins TRBV9 and TRBJ1-1, with D possibly being TRBD1 (5 bases). Germline V lookup: CDR1 SGDLS, CDR2 YYNGEE. The length of the CDR3 is 14 residues. The germline V and J ends were trimmed by 2 bases and 11 bases, with 19 bases remaining between them. CDR3 region: CASSVRDLSFGAFF. The CDR3 coding sequence is TGTGCCAGCAGCGTCCGGGACCTTTCTTTCGGGGCTTTCTTT.

The V and J genes are TRBV7-2 and TRBJ2-1; 7 bases line up with TRBD1. The J segment lost 0 bases and the V segment lost 5 bases, leaving 7 bases of the junction unmatched. The CDR3 extends over 16 amino acids. In germline, CDR1 is SGHTA, CDR2 FQGNSA. CDR3 amino acids: CASSVSTGVSYNEQFF. The DNA for the CDR3 is TGTGCCAGCAGCGTCTCAACAGGGGTCTCCTACAATGAGCAGTTCTTC. Together with reference TRBV7-2 and TRBJ2-1, the CDR3 gives the full variable domain: GAGVSQSPSNKVTEKGKDVELRCDPISGHTALYWYRQSLGQGLEFLIYFQGNSAPDKSGLPSDRFSAERTGGSVSTLTIQRTQQEDSAVYLCASSVSTGVSYNEQFFGPGTRLTVL.

This clone was seen only a few times. Within the sample, other DNA sequences also encode this same CDR3. This chain joins TRBV18 and TRBJ1-5; 9 nucleotides line up with TRBD1. Germline CDR1 KGHSH, CDR2 LQKENI. J was trimmed by 4 bases and V by 3 bases; bases with no gene match: 1. This CDR3 is 14 amino acids long. CDR3 sequence reads: CASSPGQGNQPQHF. The CDR3 coding sequence is TGTGCCAGCTCACCGGGACAGGGTAATCAGCCCCAGCATTTT. The full variable domain, completed using reference TRBV18 and TRBJ1-5, is NAGVMQNPRHLVRRRGQEARLRCSPMKGHSHVYWYRQLPEEGLKFMVYLQKENIIDESGMPKERFSAEFPKEGPSILRIQQVVRGDSAAYFCASSPGQGNQPQHFGDGTRLSIL.

In its sample, this clone was seen a few times. The V call is TRBV19, the J call TRBJ2-7; a possible D gene is TRBD1 (7 bases). V was shortened by 7 bases and J by 4 bases, with 17 bases between the two germline ends. Germline CDR1 and CDR2: LNHDA and SQIVND (reference sequence). The CDR3 runs to 14 residues. In DNA, the CDR3 is TGTGCCAGTACCGTGCGGGACAGACCTTACGAGCAGTACTTC. Protein sequence: CASTVRDRPYEQYF. Full variable domain (remainder filled in from reference TRBV19 and TRBJ2-7): DGGITQSPKYLFRKEGQNVTLSCEQNLNHDAMYWYRQDPGQGLRLIYYSQIVNDFQKGDIAEGYSVSREKKESFPLTVTSAQKNPTAFYLCASTVRDRPYEQYFGPGTRLTVT.

This chain uses TRBV4-1 with TRBJ1-5; D unresolved. This CDR3 is built from 15 residues. Trimming cost V 4 bases and J 1 base, with 11 bases left between them. Per germline, CDR1 MGHRA and CDR2 YSYEKL. The CDR3 nucleotides read TGCGCCAGCAGCCCCTATACAGAGAGCAATCAGCCCCAGCATTTT. It translates to CASSPYTESNQPQHF.

The chain combines TRBV5-1 with TRBJ2-1; no reliable D call. This CDR3 has 13 amino acids. The ends were cut back, 1 base at V and 8 bases at J, with 10 bases in the middle. CDR1 and CDR2 from the germline V gene are SGHRS and YFSETQ. Here the CDR3 reads CASSLSGLYEQFF. The DNA for the CDR3 is TGCGCCAGCAGCTTGTCCGGGTTGTATGAGCAGTTCTTC. The variable domain in full, with the rest retrieved from reference TRBV5-1 and TRBJ2-1, is KAGVTQTPRYLIKTRGQQVTLSCSPISGHRSVSWYQQTPGQGLQFLFEYFSETQRNKGNFPGRFSGRQFSNSRSEMNVSTLELGDSALYLCASSLSGLYEQFFGPGTRLTVL.

The chain is built from TRBV28 and TRBJ2-7; the match to TRBD1 covers 11 bases. The CDR3 runs 15 residues. CDR1 and CDR2 from the germline V gene are MDHEN and SYDVKM. The V and J ends lost 5 bases and 3 bases, in that order; junction bases with no gene match: 6. As DNA, the CDR3 is TGTGCCAGCAGTCCTCCGGGACAGGGGGACTACGAGCAGTACTTC. It specifies CASSPPGQGDYEQYF.

The genes are TRBV19 and TRBJ1-1, with TRBD1 matching 11 bases. J lost 0 bases, V lost 5 bases, and 11 bases had no gene match. CDR1 and CDR2 (germline): LNHDA, SQIVND (reference sequence). CDR3 length: 18 amino acids. The CDR3: CASSFSGTGGGMNTEAFF. CDR3 nucleotide sequence: TGTGCCAGTAGTTTTTCCGGGACAGGGGGTGGCATGAACACTGAAGCTTTCTTT.

The chain uses TRBV19 and TRBJ1-5, with D perhaps TRBD1 (5 bases). From germline, CDR1 is LNHDA and CDR2 SQIVND (reference sequence). CDR3 length: 16 residues. Trimming took off 2 bases at V and 4 bases at J, with 15 bases between the two ends. CDR3 nucleotides: TGTGCCAGTAGTATAAACCCGCGGGCAGGGAATCAGCCCCAGCATTTT. Amino acids: CASSINPRAGNQPQHF.

This rearrangement joins TRBV18 to TRBJ1-1; no clear D. The V and J ends lost 2 bases and 11 bases respectively, with 15 bases between them. The germline V gene has CDR1 KGHSH and CDR2 LQKENI. This CDR3 spans 13 amino acids. As DNA, the CDR3 is TGTGCCAGCTCACCATTCACCGTGAGCGAGGCTTTCTTT. This gives the protein CASSPFTVSEAFF.

V usage is TRBV28 and J usage is TRBJ2-7; 8 bases map to TRBD1. The CDR3 length is 14 residues. From germline, CDR1 is MDHEN and CDR2 SYDVKM. The trim removed 5 bases at V and 5 bases at J, leaving 8 bases unmatched. CDR3 nucleotides: TGTGCCAGCAGTGGACCTTTGGACAGGGACGAGCAGTACTTC. Its translation: CASSGPLDRDEQYF. The variable domain in full, completed from reference TRBV28 and TRBJ2-7, reads DVKVTQSSRYLVKRTGEKVFLECVQDMDHENMFWYRQDPGLGLRLIYFSYDVKMKEKGDIPEGYSVSREKKERFSLILESASTNQTSMYLCASSGPLDRDEQYFGPGTRLTVT.

The chain is built from TRBV18 and TRBJ2-3; 9 bases match TRBD2. V lost 2 bases, J lost 2 bases, and 5 bases stayed unmatched. This CDR3 is built from 16 residues. The germline gives CDR1 KGHSH, CDR2 LQKENI. In DNA, the CDR3 is TGTGCCAGCTCACCAAAGACTAGCGGCCCCACAGATACGCAGTATTTT. This translates into CASSPKTSGPTDTQYF.

The chain links TRBV29-1 to TRBJ1-2; no reliable D call. The CDR3 length is 13 residues. Trimming removed 0 bases from V and 5 bases from J, with 10 bases in between. Germline loops: CDR1 SQVTM, CDR2 ANQGSEA. CDR3 sequence reads: CSVEDEWEYGYTF. The CDR3 DNA reads TGCAGCGTTGAAGATGAGTGGGAATATGGCTACACCTTC.

The V call is TRBV9, the J call TRBJ2-1; 9 nucleotides match TRBD2. V was clipped by 5 bases and J by 6 bases; unmatched bases: 6. CDR3 length equals 14 residues. The germline CDR1 and CDR2 sequences are SGDLS and YYNGEE. The CDR3 DNA reads as TGTGCCAGCAGTGCTAGCGGGACAAGCAATGAGCAGTTCTTC. Protein: CASSASGTSNEQFF.

A single count supports this clone. The chain uses TRBV5-4 and TRBJ1-1, with TRBD1 identical over 7 bases. The germline V gene has CDR1 SGHNT and CDR2 YYREEE (reference sequence). This CDR3 has 14 residues. With V trimmed by 4 bases and J by 1 base, 4 bases remained unmatched. CDR3 protein: CASSKGAKNTEAFF. Here the CDR3 DNA reads TGTGCCAGCAGCAAGGGGGCCAAGAACACTGAAGCTTTCTTT.